The rows below give T cell receptor beta chains drawn from one sample of a study of regulatory T cells in long-lasting Graves disease. In TCRdb, the multiplex PCR reads were re-called with MiXCR into one record per CDR3 protein. The repertoire has about 430,000 distinct CDR3 sequences, over 12% of them found once; the top ten carry roughly 8%. Separately, the same data were catalogued under a study of T cells in Graves' hyperthyroidism and ophthalmopathy.

The starting material was peripheral blood mononuclear cells (PBMCs), obtained at new diagnosis, from a patient treated with antithyroid drugs. These receptors were obtained from a woman in her forties with Graves disease. CDR3s include the opening cysteine and the closing phenylalanine or tryptophan. D genes are given only for firm matches. Clone size appears in some rows only: once, few, many, or a class for an expanded clone.

clone size | D gene | J gene | V gene | CDR3 length | CDR3 DNA | CDR3 protein
many | - | TRBJ1-5 | TRBV4-1 | 14 | TGCGCCAGCAGCCAAGCCCAGAGGACTCAGCCCCAGCATTTT | CASSQAQRTQPQHF
- | - | TRBJ1-5 | TRBV6-1 | 17 | TGTGCCAGCAGCGCCCAACCCAAACCGGCGGGCGATAATGCCCAGCATTTT | CASSAQPKPAGDNAQHF
few | - | TRBJ2-2 | TRBV2 | 14 | TGTGCCAGCAAGGGGCCCCCTGTACCCGGGGAGCTGTTTTTT | CASKGPPVPGELFF
many | TRBD2 | TRBJ2-5 | TRBV10-3 | 20 | TGTGCCATCAGTGATCCCCACTCGACTAGCGGGAGAGGTTTGGGGGAGACCCAGTACTTC | CAISDPHSTSGRGLGETQYF
- | TRBD1 | TRBJ2-1 | TRBV12-3/TRBV12-4 | 15 | TGTGCCAGCAGTAGAGGGACAGGGGCGCACGATGAGCAGTTCTTC | CASSRGTGAHDEQFF
- | - | TRBJ2-5 | TRBV5-6 | 20 | TGTGCCAGCAGCTTGGGAAACATGTTCGGGTGGAGGTGGGAGGAGGAGACCCAGTACTTC | CASSLGNMFGWRWEEETQYF
few | TRBD1 | TRBJ2-3 | TRBV7-9 | 18 | TGTGCCAGCAGCCCTTGGACAGGGGGGGTTGAAGGCACAGATACGCAGTATTTT | CASSPWTGGVEGTDTQYF
many | TRBD1 | TRBJ2-1 | TRBV20-1 | 14 | TGCAGTGCCTCAATGACAGGGGGCCTCAATGAGCAGTTCTTC | CSASMTGGLNEQFF
many | - | TRBJ2-5 | TRBV2 | 14 | TGTGCCAGCAGTGTAGAGAGGAGGCAAGAGACCCAGTACTTC | CASSVERRQETQYF
- | - | TRBJ2-2 | TRBV7-3 | 14 | TGTGCCAGCGAGGAGCAAATGAACACCGGGGAGCTGTTTTTT | CASEEQMNTGELFF
many | - | TRBJ2-5 | TRBV11-2 | 15 | TGTGCCAGCAGCTTATCTGTGTCGGGTTGGGAGACCCAGTACTTC | CASSLSVSGWETQYF
- | - | TRBJ2-7 | TRBV20-1 | 12 | TGCAGTGCTAGAGATCAGGGGATGAAGCAGTACTTC | CSARDQGMKQYF
many | - | TRBJ1-1 | TRBV20-1 | 11 | TGCAGTGGTCACCTGAACACTGAAGCTTTCTTT | CSGHLNTEAFF
many | TRBD2 | TRBJ2-1 | TRBV29-1 | 11 | TGCAGCGTTGAGTTGGGACTACAGCAGTTCTTC | CSVELGLQQFF
- | TRBD1 | TRBJ1-3 | TRBV4-1 | 15 | TGCGCCAGCAGCCCCCCGACAGGGTACGGAAACACCATATATTTT | CASSPPTGYGNTIYF
few | - | TRBJ2-2 | TRBV6-5 | 14 | TGTGCCAGCAGTTACGCAGATGGTATCGGGGAGCTGTTTTTT | CASSYADGIGELFF
many | - | TRBJ2-2 | TRBV12-3/TRBV12-4 | 14 | TGTGCCAGCAGTTTTTTCGGGAACACCGGGGAGCTGTTTTTT | CASSFFGNTGELFF
many | TRBD2 | TRBJ2-1 | TRBV14 | 18 | TGTGCCAGCAGCCAAGATGGGACTAGCGGGAGTTTCTACAATGAGCAGTTCTTC | CASSQDGTSGSFYNEQFF
few | TRBD1 | TRBJ2-2 | TRBV28 | 14 | TGTGCCACCCGACAGGGGGCGAACACCGGGGAGCTGTTTTTT | CATRQGANTGELFF
few | - | TRBJ1-2 | TRBV3-1 | 14 | TGTGCCAGCAGCCAAACAGGGATTAACTATGGCTACACCTTC | CASSQTGINYGYTF
many | TRBD1 | TRBJ2-1 | TRBV2 | 14 | TGTGCCAGCAGGCCTGGGACAGCCATTAATGAGCAGTTCTTC | CASRPGTAINEQFF
many | - | TRBJ2-2 | TRBV5-1 | 13 | TGTGCCAGCAGCGAGGGAAACACCGGGGAGCTGTTTTTT | CASSEGNTGELFF
- | - | TRBJ2-7 | TRBV12-5 | 11 | TGTGCTAGTGGTTTGGTAAAAGAGCAGCACTTC | CASGLVKEQHF
many | - | TRBJ2-7 | TRBV20-1 | 13 | TGCAGTGCTCCGCAGGGGACAAACAACGAGCAGTACTTC | CSAPQGTNNEQYF
many | - | TRBJ2-3 | TRBV14 | 12 | TGTGCCAGCAGCCACCCCCCCGATACGCAGTATTTT | CASSHPPDTQYF
many | TRBD1 | TRBJ1-5 | TRBV30 | 13 | TGTGCCTGCCAGACAGGGGGCGGTCAGCCCCAGCATTTT | CACQTGGGQPQHF
many | - | TRBJ1-6 | TRBV20-1 | 15 | TGCAGTGCTAGAGACCGGGGGACTCAAAATTCACCCCTCCACTTT | CSARDRGTQNSPLHF
many | TRBD1 | TRBJ2-2 | TRBV28 | 16 | TGTGCCAGCAGTCCTGGGACAGGGGGCGGAACCGGGGAGCTGTTTTTT | CASSPGTGGGTGELFF
many | - | TRBJ1-1 | TRBV2 | 15 | TGTGCCAGCAGTGATGAAGGGGACCCGAACACTGAAGCTTTCTTT | CASSDEGDPNTEAFF
- | - | TRBJ2-4 | TRBV10-3 | 17 | TGTGCCATCAGCCGGGGGTGGACACTGGATACCAAAAACATTCAGTACTTC | CAISRGWTLDTKNIQYF
few | TRBD1 | TRBJ1-6 | TRBV18 | 20 | TGTGCCAGCTCAAACAAAGGACAGGAGGGCCTAAGCTCCTATAATTCACCCCTCCACTTT | CASSNKGQEGLSSYNSPLHF
few | TRBD1 | TRBJ2-1 | TRBV19 | 16 | TGTGCCAGTAGTATGGGGACAGGGCGATCCTACAATGAGCAGTTCTTC | CASSMGTGRSYNEQFF
many | - | TRBJ2-3 | TRBV12-3/TRBV12-4 | 15 | TGTGCCAGCAGTTTCTCTCAGGTTCCCCCAGATACGCAGTATTTT | CASSFSQVPPDTQYF
many | - | TRBJ1-2 | TRBV28 | 11 | TGTGCCAGCAGTTTCAGGGGTGGCTACACCTTC | CASSFRGGYTF
many | - | TRBJ2-1 | TRBV27 | 17 | TGTGCCAGCAGTCTCTACCTGACAGACCACACCTACAATGAGCAGTTCTTC | CASSLYLTDHTYNEQFF
many | TRBD2 | TRBJ2-7 | TRBV20-1 | 17 | TGCAGTGCTAGCGGCGGAAGTCGGGAGGGCCTTGGCTACGAGCAGTACTTC | CSASGGSREGLGYEQYF
- | - | TRBJ2-3 | TRBV12-3/TRBV12-4 | 15 | TGTGCCAGCAGTTTCGGTCCCCCCCGCACAGATACGCAGTATTTT | CASSFGPPRTDTQYF
many | TRBD2 | TRBJ2-3 | TRBV12-3/TRBV12-4 | 20 | TGTGCCAGCAGGCAAGGGGGGTCTAGCGGGAGGCCAAAACTCACAGATACGCAGTATTTT | CASRQGGSSGRPKLTDTQYF
many | TRBD2 | TRBJ2-1 | TRBV11-2 | 18 | TGTGCCAGCAGCTTAGGCGACTTAACTAGCGGGATATACAATGAGCAGTTCTTC | CASSLGDLTSGIYNEQFF
many | TRBD2 | TRBJ2-1 | TRBV3-1 | 18 | TGTGCCAGCAGCCAATCGAGGCGGACTAGAGACTCCTACAATGAGCAGTTCTTC | CASSQSRRTRDSYNEQFF
many | TRBD1 | TRBJ1-3 | TRBV2 | 15 | TGTGCCAGCAGTGTAGGGGACAGCTCTGGAAACACCATATATTTT | CASSVGDSSGNTIYF
once | - | TRBJ1-2 | TRBV11-1 | 13 | TGTGCCAGCAGCTTGGTACGGAACTATGGCTACACCTTC | CASSLVRNYGYTF
many | TRBD2 | TRBJ2-7 | TRBV20-1 | 14 | TGCAGTGCTAGAGAAAGCGGGAGGGCCTACGAGCAGTACTTC | CSARESGRAYEQYF
many | - | TRBJ2-1 | TRBV20-1 | 13 | TGCAGTGCTGCCGAAGGTAGCCGGAATGAGCAGTTCTTC | CSAAEGSRNEQFF
many | - | TRBJ2-7 | TRBV20-1 | 11 | TGCAGTGCTAGTCTAGTCGAGGAGCAGTACTTC | CSASLVEEQYF
many | TRBD1 | TRBJ1-3 | TRBV28 | 16 | TGTGCCAGCAGCCAGACAGGGATCTATACTGGAAACACCATATATTTT | CASSQTGIYTGNTIYF
- | TRBD1 | TRBJ1-1 | TRBV5-1 | 15 | TGCGCCAGCAGCTTTCCGGGACAGATGAACACTGAAGCTTTCTTT | CASSFPGQMNTEAFF
few | TRBD2 | TRBJ2-7 | TRBV29-1 | 14 | TGCAGCGTTGGTGGCCTAGCGGGGGCCTACGAGCAGTACTTC | CSVGGLAGAYEQYF
many | TRBD1 | TRBJ2-2 | TRBV28 | 14 | TGTGCCAGCTACGACAGGGCGAACACCGGGGAGCTGTTTTTT | CASYDRANTGELFF
few | TRBD1 | TRBJ2-4 | TRBV7-3 | 14 | TGTGCCAGCAGTCAATCAGGGGGCTTGGGCATTCAGTACTTC | CASSQSGGLGIQYF
- | - | TRBJ1-5 | TRBV30 | 18 | TGTGCCTGGAGTAGACCGGGACACCTCGCAGGAAGCAATCAGCCCCAGCATTTT | CAWSRPGHLAGSNQPQHF
many | TRBD1 | TRBJ2-2 | TRBV24-1 | 16 | TGTGCCACCAGTGCCCCGGACAGGGCGAACACCGGGGAGCTGTTTTTT | CATSAPDRANTGELFF
many | - | TRBJ1-1 | TRBV5-1 | 14 | TGCGCCAGCGCCCTCGTCGGGGGAGGCACTGAAGCTTTCTTT | CASALVGGGTEAFF
many | TRBD1 | TRBJ2-2 | TRBV10-3 | 14 | TGTGCCACTCTAGGGACAGTTGGGGCCGGGGAGCTGTTTTTT | CATLGTVGAGELFF
- | - | TRBJ2-2 | TRBV28 | 17 | TGTGCCAGCAGTCCCCCCCGGTGGGCGCGAAAGGCCGGGGAGCTGTTTTTT | CASSPPRWARKAGELFF
many | - | TRBJ2-3 | TRBV20-1 | 15 | TGCAGTGCTAGTCAGGGTGGGAGGAGCACAGATACGCAGTATTTT | CSASQGGRSTDTQYF
many | - | TRBJ2-3 | TRBV11-3 | 15 | TGTGCCAGCAGCCCCGCCGGAGGGGGCACAGATACGCAGTATTTT | CASSPAGGGTDTQYF
few | - | TRBJ1-2 | TRBV29-1 | 13 | TGCAGCGTTGAAGGGCTCGGACTCTATGGCTACACCTTC | CSVEGLGLYGYTF
- | TRBD2 | TRBJ2-2 | TRBV19 | 18 | TGTGCCAGTAGTATAGGACTAGCGGGAGGTATTTGGGTCGGGGAGCTGTTTTTT | CASSIGLAGGIWVGELFF
many | TRBD1 | TRBJ2-3 | TRBV2 | 12 | TGTGCCAGCAGTGTAGGGGGCGATACGCAGTATTTT | CASSVGGDTQYF